This entry features one TCR beta chain sequence. The sample is drawn from a study of cytotoxic CD8 clonotypes in ibrutinib-treated CLL. Roughly 2 micrograms of genomic DNA, which was extracted from cryopreserved PBMCs, served as the material used for the TCR beta libraries. Produced via immunoSEQ multiplex PCR; TCRdb's table is partial and in-frame only. The data show about 130,000 clones, approximately 85% seen once. Trimming took off 3 bases at V and 3 bases at J, with 8 bases between the two ends. Germline lookup yields CDR1 KGHSH and CDR2 LQKENI. The CDR3 is 13 residues long. The sample in question was PBMCs, obtained after 24 months of ibrutinib treatment. This chain links TRBV18 with TRBJ1-2; no firm D call. The receptor was isolated from a human donor with chronic lymphocytic leukemia. The DNA for the CDR3 is TGTGCCAGCTCACCGAAAGCTGACTATGGCTACACCTTC. Its protein is CASSPKADYGYTF.